This TCR beta chain was found in a study of T cell responses to AZD1222 COVID-19 vaccine. Whole-study results and caveats: Most donors were white British, females outnumbered males, and clonal diversity was possibly underestimated. Unmutated variant regions are reportedly targeted by nearly half of spike-specific TCRs. Rises in breadth and depth of Spike-specific TCRs came after two AZD1222 doses.

Note on this clone: As yet, its antigen is unknown.

The method was immunoSEQ multiplex PCR; TCRdb's version includes in-frame clones alone and lacks a portion of them. The table records more than 150,000 clones, about nine tenths of them present only once. Trimming shortened V by 3 bases and J by 6 bases, and 9 bases separated the two germline ends. The CDR3 consists of 12 residues. The germline V gene encodes CDR1 MNHNY and CDR2 SVGAGI (reference sequence). Second-dose timings of about 4 or about 12 weeks were pooled. The receptor was derived from an adult who received the AZD1222 COVID-19 vaccine. The chain employs TRBV6-6 and TRBJ2-7, with unresolved D. The material was peripheral blood, obtained 28 days after the second AZD1222 dose. The DNA of the CDR3 is TGTGCCAGCAGTTATGTCGGTCGCGAGCAGTACTTC. Amino acid sequence: CASSYVGREQYF.